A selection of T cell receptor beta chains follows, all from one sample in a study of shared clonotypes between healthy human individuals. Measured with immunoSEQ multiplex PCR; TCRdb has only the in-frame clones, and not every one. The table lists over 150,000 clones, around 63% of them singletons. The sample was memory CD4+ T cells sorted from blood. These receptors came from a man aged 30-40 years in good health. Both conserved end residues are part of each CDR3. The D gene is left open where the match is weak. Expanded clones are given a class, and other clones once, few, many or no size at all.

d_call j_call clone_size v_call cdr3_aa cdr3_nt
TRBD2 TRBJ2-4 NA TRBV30 CAWSGGRPPNIQYF TGTGCCTGGAGCGGCGGGAGGCCCCCGAACATTCAGTACTTC
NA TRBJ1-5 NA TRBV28 CASTVRFQPQHF TGTGCCAGCACGGTCAGGTTTCAGCCCCAGCATTTT
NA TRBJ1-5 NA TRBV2 CASAGQYNQPQHF TGTGCCAGCGCCGGACAGTACAATCAGCCCCAGCATTTT
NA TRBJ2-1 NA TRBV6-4 CASSERMGGNIVEQFF TGTGCCAGCAGTGAAAGGATGGGGGGCAATATTGTTGAGCAGTTCTTC
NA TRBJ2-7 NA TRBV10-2 CASSVNLGGSSYEQYF TGCGCCAGCAGTGTGAATCTTGGGGGAAGCTCCTACGAGCAGTACTTC
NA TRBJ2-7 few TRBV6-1 CASSVAHPGPSYEQYF TGTGCCAGCAGTGTGGCCCATCCCGGGCCTTCCTACGAGCAGTACTTC
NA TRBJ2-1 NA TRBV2 CASRTGSSGSYNEQFF TGTGCCAGCAGAACTGGAAGTAGCGGCTCCTACAATGAGCAGTTCTTC
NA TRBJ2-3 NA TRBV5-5 CASSLEGQATDTQYF TGTGCCAGCAGCTTGGAAGGTCAGGCAACAGATACGCAGTATTTT
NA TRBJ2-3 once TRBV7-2 CASSFRGGSGGPDTQYF TGTGCCAGCAGCTTCCGGGGCGGGAGTGGGGGCCCAGATACGCAGTATTTT
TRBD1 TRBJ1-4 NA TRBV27 CASSQRTGVRATNEKLFF TGTGCCAGCAGTCAAAGGACAGGGGTGAGAGCAACTAATGAAAAACTGTTTTTT
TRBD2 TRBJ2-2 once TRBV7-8 CASRKGLAGVGELFF TGTGCCAGCAGAAAGGGACTAGCGGGAGTCGGGGAGCTGTTTTTT
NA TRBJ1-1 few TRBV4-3 CASSTSSAFGQLNTEAFF TGCGCCAGCAGCACTTCCAGCGCGTTTGGGCAGCTAAACACTGAAGCTTTCTTT
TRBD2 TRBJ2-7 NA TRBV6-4 CASRGTSGSSPLYF TGTGCCAGCAGAGGGACTAGCGGGAGTTCGCCGCTGTACTTC
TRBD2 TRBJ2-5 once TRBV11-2 CASGTSGFTMETQYF TGTGCCAGCGGGACTAGCGGGTTTACAATGGAGACCCAGTACTTC
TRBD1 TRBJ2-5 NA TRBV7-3 CASSSGQPKETQYF TGTGCCAGCAGCTCGGGACAGCCGAAAGAGACCCAGTACTTC
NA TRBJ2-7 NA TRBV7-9 CASSTRDHLDEQYF TGTGCCAGCAGCACTCGCGACCACCTGGACGAGCAGTACTTC
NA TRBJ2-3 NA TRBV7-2 CASSRGGTKSGTDTQYF TGTGCCAGCAGCAGGGGGGGGACTAAATCCGGCACAGATACGCAGTATTTT
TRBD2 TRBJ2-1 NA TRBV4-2 CASSPKGLAGTYNEQFF TGTGCCAGCAGCCCCAAGGGACTAGCGGGAACCTACAATGAGCAGTTCTTC
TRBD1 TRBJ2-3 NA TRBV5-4 CASSPRDRGTDTQYF TGTGCCAGCAGCCCCCGGGACAGGGGCACAGATACGCAGTATTTT
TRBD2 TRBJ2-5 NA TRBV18 CASSRIGTERGGTQYF TGTGCCAGCTCACGCATCGGGACGGAGCGGGGTGGGACCCAGTACTTC
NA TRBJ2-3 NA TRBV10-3 CATLARQGTTDTQYF TGTGCCACCTTGGCTCGCCAGGGAACCACAGATACGCAGTATTTT
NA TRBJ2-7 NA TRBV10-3 CAIRRGGQSSYEQYF TGTGCCATCAGGAGGGGCGGGCAGAGCTCCTACGAGCAATACTTC
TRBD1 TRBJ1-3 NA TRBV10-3 CAISRQGASGNTIYF TGTGCCATCAGCAGACAGGGGGCGAGTGGAAACACCATATATTTT
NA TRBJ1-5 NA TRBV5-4 CAMGEGGQPQHF TGTGCAATGGGGGAGGGGGGGCAGCCCCAGCATTTT
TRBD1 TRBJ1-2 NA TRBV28 CASSSGTGAYGYTF TGTGCCAGCAGTAGCGGGACAGGCGCCTATGGCTACACCTTC
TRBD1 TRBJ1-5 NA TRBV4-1 CASSHQGQGLTGNQPQHF TGCGCCAGCAGCCATCAAGGACAGGGGCTTACAGGCAATCAGCCCCAGCATTTT